This TCR beta chain was identified in a study of T cell responses to AZD1222 COVID-19 vaccine. Here immunoSEQ multiplex PCR was the method, and the copy in TCRdb shows in-frame clones only, minus some. The table includes 70,000 or so clones, 65% to 80% detected once. Of note for this clone: What it binds is not known.

Study-level findings and limits: An increase in Spike-specific TCR breadth and depth was observed after two AZD1222 doses. Females made up more of the donors, who were largely white British, and clonal diversity may have come out too low. Seropositive at baseline were only a handful of AZD1222 recipients. Only after the peak T cell response were repertoires sampled.

Germline CDR1 and CDR2: MNHEY and SVGAGI. V lost 4 bases and J 3 bases, leaving 10 bases between the germline ends. CDR3 size: 14 residues. Sequences were derived from peripheral blood, sampled on day 0 of AZD1222 vaccination. V is TRBV6-5 and J is TRBJ2-1; D possibly corresponds to TRBD1 (6 bases). The receptor was derived from an adult in good health. The CDR3 sequence is CASSSRGGYNEQFF. Here the CDR3 DNA reads TGTGCCAGCAGTTCGCGAGGGGGCTACAATGAGCAGTTCTTC.